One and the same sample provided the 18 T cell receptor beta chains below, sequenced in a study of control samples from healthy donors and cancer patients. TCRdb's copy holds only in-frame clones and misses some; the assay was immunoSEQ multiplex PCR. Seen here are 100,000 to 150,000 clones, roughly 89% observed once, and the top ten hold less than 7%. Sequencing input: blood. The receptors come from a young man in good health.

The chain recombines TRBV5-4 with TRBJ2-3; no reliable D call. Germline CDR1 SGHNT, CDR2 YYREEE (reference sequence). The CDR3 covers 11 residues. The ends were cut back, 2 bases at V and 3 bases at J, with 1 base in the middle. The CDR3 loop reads CASSLTDTQYF. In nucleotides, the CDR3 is TGTGCCAGCAGCTTAACAGATACGCAGTATTTT.

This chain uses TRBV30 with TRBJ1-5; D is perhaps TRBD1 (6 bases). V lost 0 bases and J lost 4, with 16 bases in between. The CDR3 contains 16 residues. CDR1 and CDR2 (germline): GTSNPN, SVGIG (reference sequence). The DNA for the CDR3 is TGTGCCTGGAGTGTAAGGGGGGAGTATGGGAATCAGCCCCAGCATTTT. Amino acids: CAWSVRGEYGNQPQHF.

The CDR3 bases are TGTGCCAGCAGTTCTAGGACGGCTTACACTGGCTACACCTTC. Translated, it gives CASSSRTAYTGYTF. This chain joins TRBV2 and TRBJ1-2; D gene unclear. Germline CDR1 reads SNHLY; CDR2 reads FYNNEI. V was trimmed by 5 bases and J by 7 bases, leaving 17 bases between them. The CDR3 is 14 amino acids.

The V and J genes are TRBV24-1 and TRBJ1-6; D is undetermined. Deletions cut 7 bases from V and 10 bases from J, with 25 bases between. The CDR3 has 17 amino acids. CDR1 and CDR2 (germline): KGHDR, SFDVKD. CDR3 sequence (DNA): TGTGCCACCAGCAACTGTCCAACCTCGGAGGAACAATCACCCCTCCACTTT. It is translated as CATSNCPTSEEQSPLHF.

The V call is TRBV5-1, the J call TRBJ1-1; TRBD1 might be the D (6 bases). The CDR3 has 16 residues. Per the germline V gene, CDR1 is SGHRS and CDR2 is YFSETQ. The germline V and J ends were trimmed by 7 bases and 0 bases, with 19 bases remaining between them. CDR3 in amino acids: CASGLGGGWLNTEAFF. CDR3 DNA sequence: TGCGCCAGCGGATTAGGAGGGGGTTGGTTGAACACTGAAGCTTTCTTT.

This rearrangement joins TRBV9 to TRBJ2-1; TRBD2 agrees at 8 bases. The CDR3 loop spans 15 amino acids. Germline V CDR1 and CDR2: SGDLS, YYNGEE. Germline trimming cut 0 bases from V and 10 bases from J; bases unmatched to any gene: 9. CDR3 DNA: TGTGCCAGCAGCGTAGCTGGCGGGGGGACTATGGAGCAGTTCTTC. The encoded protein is CASSVAGGGTMEQFF. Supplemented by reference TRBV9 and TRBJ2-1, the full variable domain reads DSGVTQTPKHLITATGQRVTLRCSPRSGDLSVYWYQQSLDQGLQFLIQYYNGEERAKGNILERFSAQQFPDLHSELNLSSLELGDSALYFCASSVAGGGTMEQFFGPGTRLTVL.

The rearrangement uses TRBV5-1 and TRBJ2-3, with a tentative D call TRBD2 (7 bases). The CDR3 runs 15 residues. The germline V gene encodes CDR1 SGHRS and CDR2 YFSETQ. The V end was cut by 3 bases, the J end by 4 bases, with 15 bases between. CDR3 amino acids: CASSSEGGVSDTQYF. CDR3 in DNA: TGCGCCAGCAGCTCCGAAGGGGGGGTGTCAGATACGCAGTATTTT.

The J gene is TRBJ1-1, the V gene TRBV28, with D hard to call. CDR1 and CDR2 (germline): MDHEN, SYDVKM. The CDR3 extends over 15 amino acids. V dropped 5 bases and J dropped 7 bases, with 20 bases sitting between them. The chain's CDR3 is CASSKRWGASYEAFF. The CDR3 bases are TGTGCCAGCAGTAAGCGTTGGGGAGCCTCTTATGAAGCTTTCTTT.

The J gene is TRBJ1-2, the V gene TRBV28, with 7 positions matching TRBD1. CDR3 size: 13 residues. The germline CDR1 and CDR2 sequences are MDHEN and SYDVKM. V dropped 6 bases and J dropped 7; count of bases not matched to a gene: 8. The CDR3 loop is CASSPHNRGGYTF. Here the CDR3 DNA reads TGTGCCAGCAGCCCCCACAACAGGGGTGGCTACACCTTC.

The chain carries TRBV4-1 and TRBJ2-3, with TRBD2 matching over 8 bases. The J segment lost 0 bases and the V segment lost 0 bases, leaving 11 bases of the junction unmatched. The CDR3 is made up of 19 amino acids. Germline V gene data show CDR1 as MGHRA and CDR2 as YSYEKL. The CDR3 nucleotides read TGCGCCAGCAGCCAAGATGAGAGCGGGGGTGACTTGAGCACAGATACGCAGTATTTT. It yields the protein CASSQDESGGDLSTDTQYF.

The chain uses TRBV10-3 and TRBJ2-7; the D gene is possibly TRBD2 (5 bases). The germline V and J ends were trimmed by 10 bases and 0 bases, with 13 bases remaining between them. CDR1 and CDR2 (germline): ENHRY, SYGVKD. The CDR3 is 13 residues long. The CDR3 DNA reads TGTGCCACCCAGACGGGAAACTCCTACGAGCAGTACTTC. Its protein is CATQTGNSYEQYF.

This chain's CDR3 is CASSYFGRGGGEKLFF. CDR3 nucleotide sequence: TGCGCCAGCAGCTACTTCGGAAGGGGAGGAGGGGAAAAACTGTTTTTT. The chain carries TRBV5-1 and TRBJ1-4; D is possibly TRBD1 (5 bases). Germline V lookup: CDR1 SGHRS, CDR2 YFSETQ. The V and J ends lost 3 bases and 8 bases respectively, with 20 bases between them. This CDR3 spans 16 amino acids.

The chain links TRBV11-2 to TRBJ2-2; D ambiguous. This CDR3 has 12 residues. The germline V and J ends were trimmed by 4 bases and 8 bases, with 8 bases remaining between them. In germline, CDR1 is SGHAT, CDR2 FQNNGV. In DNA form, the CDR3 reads TGTGCCAGCAGCTACAGCCCGGGGGAGCTGTTTTTT. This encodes CASSYSPGELFF. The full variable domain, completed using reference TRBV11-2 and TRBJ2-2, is EAGVAQSPRYKIIEKRQSVAFWCNPISGHATLYWYQQILGQGPKLLIQFQNNGVVDDSQLPKDRFSAERLKGVDSTLKIQPAKLEDSAVYLCASSYSPGELFFGEGSRLTVL.

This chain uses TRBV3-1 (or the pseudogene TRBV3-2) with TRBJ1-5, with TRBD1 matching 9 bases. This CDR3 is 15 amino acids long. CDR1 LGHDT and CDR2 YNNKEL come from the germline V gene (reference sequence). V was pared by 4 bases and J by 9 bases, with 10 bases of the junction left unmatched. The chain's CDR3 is CASSPSLTGGWPQHF. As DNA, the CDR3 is TGTGCCAGCAGCCCAAGTCTGACAGGGGGGTGGCCCCAGCATTTT.

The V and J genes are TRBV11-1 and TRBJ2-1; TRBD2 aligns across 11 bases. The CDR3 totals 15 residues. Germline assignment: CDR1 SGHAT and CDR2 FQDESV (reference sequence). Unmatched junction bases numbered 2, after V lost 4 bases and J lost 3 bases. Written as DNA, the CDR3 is TGTGCCAGCAGCTGGGGGACTAGCGGCTACAATGAGCAGTTCTTC. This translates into CASSWGTSGYNEQFF.

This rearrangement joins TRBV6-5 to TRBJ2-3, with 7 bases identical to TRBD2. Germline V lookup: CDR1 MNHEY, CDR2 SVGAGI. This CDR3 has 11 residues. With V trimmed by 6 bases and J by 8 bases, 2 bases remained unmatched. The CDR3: CASRGEGTQYF. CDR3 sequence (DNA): TGTGCCAGCAGGGGGGAGGGTACGCAGTATTTT.

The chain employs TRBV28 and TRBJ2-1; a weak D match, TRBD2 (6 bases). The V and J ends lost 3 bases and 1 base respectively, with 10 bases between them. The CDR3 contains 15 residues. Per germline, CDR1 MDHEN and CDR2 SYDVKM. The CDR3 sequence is CASSFAGSSYNEQFF. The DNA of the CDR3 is TGTGCCAGCAGTTTTGCGGGGAGTTCCTACAATGAGCAGTTCTTC.

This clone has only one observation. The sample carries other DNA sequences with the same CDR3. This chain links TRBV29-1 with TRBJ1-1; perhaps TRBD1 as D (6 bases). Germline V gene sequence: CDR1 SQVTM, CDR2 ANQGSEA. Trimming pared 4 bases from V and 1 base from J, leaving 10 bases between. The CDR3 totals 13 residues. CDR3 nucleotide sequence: TGCAGCGTTGCACAGGGAACGAACACTGAAGCTTTCTTT. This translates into CSVAQGTNTEAFF.